A single sample is the source of the 13 T cell receptor beta chains below, sequenced in a study of blood T cell repertoires in COVID-19. Using immunoSEQ multiplex PCR, the repertoire was profiled, and TCRdb retains in-frame clones only, with some absent. The sample lists around 300,000 clones, about nine tenths occurring once. Sequencing was carried out using peripheral blood. The source of these receptors is a woman aged 30 to 39 with COVID-19, enrolled during active disease.

V gene TRBV11-3 combines with J gene TRBJ2-2; maybe TRBD2 (6 bases). The CDR3 has 14 residues. Germline values: CDR1 SGHNT, CDR2 YENEEA. Trimming removed 4 bases at V and 6 bases at J, with 12 bases between. Written as DNA, the CDR3 is TGTGCCAGCAGCTCGTACCGGGAGCCCGGGGAGCTGTTTTTT. Its translation: CASSSYREPGELFF.

This chain uses TRBV5-8 with TRBJ1-4; no clear D gene. The CDR3 is 15 amino acids. With 0 bases removed from V and 0 bases from J, the gap between germline ends came to 6 bases. CDR1 and CDR2 (germline): SGHTS, YDEGEE. CDR3 residues: CASSLGTATNEKLFF. In DNA, the CDR3 is TGTGCCAGCAGCTTGGGGACTGCAACTAATGAAAAACTGTTTTTT.

This chain uses TRBV25-1 with TRBJ1-3, with a possible D match to TRBD1 (6 bases). Between the trimmed V and J ends, which lost 4 bases and 2 bases, there was a span of 12 bases. Germline CDR1 is MGHDK and CDR2 is SYGVNS. The CDR3 extends over 15 amino acids. The CDR3 DNA follows: TGTGCCAGCAGTGTTGCAGGGGTGGCTGGAAACACCATATATTTT. Translated, it gives CASSVAGVAGNTIYF.

Only one count was recorded for this clone. This chain connects TRBV5-6 to TRBJ2-1; 10 bases align to TRBD2. J was trimmed by 2 bases and V by 3 bases; bases with no gene match: 2. Germline CDR1 and CDR2: SGHDT and YYEEEE. CDR3 length equals 15 residues. The CDR3 protein is CASSSGTSAYNEQFF. CDR3 DNA: TGTGCCAGCAGCTCCGGGACTAGCGCCTACAATGAGCAGTTCTTC.

The V and J genes are TRBV18 and TRBJ2-1, with 7 bases matching TRBD1. This CDR3 comprises 13 residues. Germline V gives CDR1 KGHSH, CDR2 LQKENI. Trimming at V came to 1 base and at J to 7 bases, leaving 1 base not matched to a gene. The CDR3 DNA reads as TGTGCCAGCTCACCACAGGGGGCAAATGAGCAGTTCTTC. It codes for CASSPQGANEQFF. Variable domain in full (rest from reference TRBV18 and TRBJ2-1): NAGVMQNPRHLVRRRGQEARLRCSPMKGHSHVYWYRQLPEEGLKFMVYLQKENIIDESGMPKERFSAEFPKEGPSILRIQQVVRGDSAAYFCASSPQGANEQFFGPGTRLTVL.

This chain connects TRBV12-3 or TRBV12-4 to TRBJ1-1; D possibly corresponds to TRBD1 (5 bases). V was trimmed by 1 base and J by 11 bases, leaving 11 bases between them. The CDR3 is 12 amino acids. The CDR3 sequence is CASSLEWGTAFF. The CDR3 region has the DNA TGTGCCAGCAGTTTAGAATGGGGGACTGCTTTCTTT.

The chain joins TRBV7-9 to TRBJ1-6; no reliable D call. CDR3 length: 15 residues. Deletions cut 0 bases from V and 7 bases from J, with 10 bases between. Germline V gene data show CDR1 as SEHNR and CDR2 as FQNEAQ (reference sequence). CDR3 bases: TGTGCCAGCAGCTTAGCGTTATCGGAGAATTCACCCCTCCACTTT. This gives the protein CASSLALSENSPLHF.

The chain employs TRBV27 and TRBJ2-7; the match to TRBD2 covers 15 bases. This CDR3 has 18 residues. The germline V gene has CDR1 MNHEY and CDR2 SMNVEV (reference sequence). The V gene end was trimmed by 8 bases and the J gene end by 0 bases; junction bases not matched to a gene: 11. The CDR3 DNA follows: TGTGCCAGCTCGCCTGGGACTAGCGGGAGGAGACTCTCCTACGAGCAGTACTTC. It specifies CASSPGTSGRRLSYEQYF.

The chain couples TRBV7-9 to TRBJ2-5; TRBD2 aligns across 8 bases. Per the germline V gene, CDR1 is SEHNR and CDR2 is FQNEAQ (reference sequence). After removal of 0 bases from V and 2 bases from J, the junction contained 2 bases not matched to a gene. CDR3 length equals 15 residues. CDR3 residues: CASSLALADQETQYF. In DNA, the CDR3 is TGTGCCAGCAGCTTAGCACTAGCGGATCAAGAGACCCAGTACTTC.

The chain combines TRBV28 with TRBJ2-5; the match to TRBD2 covers 8 bases. The CDR3 spans 16 residues. In germline, CDR1 is MDHEN, CDR2 SYDVKM. V trimming: 3 bases; J trimming: 1 base; junction bases outside the gene matches: 7. The CDR3 spells CASSFSLAATQETQYF. The CDR3 region has the DNA TGTGCCAGCAGTTTTTCACTAGCGGCTACCCAAGAGACCCAGTACTTC.

The chain couples TRBV9 to TRBJ2-5; perhaps TRBD2 as D (5 bases). Germline V CDR1 and CDR2: SGDLS, YYNGEE. With 2 bases removed from V and 2 bases from J, the gap between germline ends came to 19 bases. The CDR3 consists of 17 residues. CDR3 nucleotide sequence: TGTGCCAGCAGCGTGTACCATGTGGTAGCGAGTCAAGAGACCCAGTACTTC. It encodes CASSVYHVVASQETQYF.

Here the CDR3 reads CATRGQASNQPQHF. Written as DNA, the CDR3 is TGTGCCACCAGAGGACAGGCTAGCAATCAGCCCCAGCATTTT. The V and J genes are TRBV24-1 and TRBJ1-5, with 7 bases fitting TRBD1. Germline trimming cut 7 bases from V and 0 bases from J; bases unmatched to any gene: 2. CDR3 length equals 14 residues. CDR1 KGHDR and CDR2 SFDVKD come from the germline V gene.

The J gene is TRBJ2-5, the V gene TRBV30; possible D gene TRBD2, 6 bases. V lost 0 bases and J 2 bases, leaving 7 bases between the germline ends. Germline CDR1 reads GTSNPN; CDR2 reads SVGIG (reference sequence). The CDR3 runs 13 residues. CDR3 sequence (DNA): TGTGCCTGGAGTGTGCTAGCGCAAGAGACCCAGTACTTC. Its translation: CAWSVLAQETQYF.